The clone carrying this T cell receptor (beta chain) was counted only a few times. No antigen is known for it. The record originates from a study of early T cells in non-severe SARS-CoV-2 infection. Background on the study: Chains were not paired, and sequencing was done on bulk RNA from unsorted whole blood.

Whole-study results and caveats: Private and CD4 specificities were missed by VDJdb matching, skewed to anti-spike CD8.

In the library, individual cDNA molecules carried attached unique molecular identifiers. TCRdb recomputed calls from the 5' RACE reads with MiXCR, one row per CDR3 protein. In the table there are some 87,000 distinct CDR3 sequences, about an eighth of which are singletons. V gave up 7 bases and J gave up 0 bases, with 11 bases separating them. In germline, CDR1 is SGHNT, CDR2 YENEEA. The CDR3 totals 14 residues. The genes are TRBV11-3 and TRBJ2-3; no definite D call. The specimen sequenced was whole blood. The TCR comes from an adult who was a healthcare worker with PCR-confirmed SARS-CoV-2 infection or an uninfected control (not recorded which). CDR3 loop: CASTNSPSTDTQYF. As DNA, the CDR3 is TGTGCCAGCACGAATAGCCCTAGCACAGATACGCAGTATTTT.